The rows below give T cell receptor beta chains drawn from one sample of a study of post-analysis software for immune sequencing data. TCRdb processed the PCR reads anew with MiXCR; each CDR3 protein has one entry. The sample yields about 400,000 distinct CDR3 sequences, less than 40% seen once. Specimen: blood. The source of these receptors is a girl aged 5 to 17 with multiple sclerosis. The CDR3 runs from the conserved cysteine through the conserved F or W. Each record gives: D gene, V gene, J gene, clone size, CDR3 protein, CDR3 DNA. A D gene is named only where the DNA matches it firmly. For some rows the clone size is stated as once, few or many, or as a class when expanded; others skip it.

D gene: NA; V gene: TRBV12-3/TRBV12-4; J gene: TRBJ1-2; clone size: NA; CDR3 protein: CASISGGNYGYTF; CDR3 DNA: TGTGCCAGCATCTCGGGGGGCAACTATGGCTACACCTTC
D gene: TRBD1; V gene: TRBV20-1; J gene: TRBJ2-7; clone size: NA; CDR3 protein: CSASDRGRLYEQYF; CDR3 DNA: TGCAGTGCTTCAGACAGGGGAAGGCTCTACGAGCAGTACTTC
D gene: NA; V gene: TRBV29-1; J gene: TRBJ2-4; clone size: few; CDR3 protein: CSAMFLEAKNIQYF; CDR3 DNA: TGCAGCGCCATGTTCCTAGAAGCCAAAAACATTCAGTACTTC
D gene: TRBD1; V gene: TRBV9; J gene: TRBJ2-5; clone size: NA; CDR3 protein: CASSGGQGGRQETQYF; CDR3 DNA: TGTGCCAGCAGCGGAGGACAGGGAGGTCGACAAGAGACCCAGTACTTC
D gene: TRBD2; V gene: TRBV12-3/TRBV12-4; J gene: TRBJ2-7; clone size: many; CDR3 protein: CASSLGTSGYEQYF; CDR3 DNA: TGTGCCAGCAGCTTAGGGACTAGCGGGTACGAGCAGTACTTC
D gene: NA; V gene: TRBV5-1; J gene: TRBJ1-2; clone size: few; CDR3 protein: CASKESRLYGYTF; CDR3 DNA: TGCGCCAGCAAGGAGAGCAGGCTCTATGGCTACACCTTC
D gene: TRBD2; V gene: TRBV6-1; J gene: TRBJ2-3; clone size: NA; CDR3 protein: CASSPGLQSLPYTDTQYF; CDR3 DNA: TGTGCCAGCAGTCCGGGACTACAGTCGCTACCGTACACAGATACGCAGTATTTT
D gene: NA; V gene: TRBV9; J gene: TRBJ2-3; clone size: NA; CDR3 protein: CASSPSQRTDTQYF; CDR3 DNA: TGTGCCAGCAGCCCGAGCCAGCGCACAGATACGCAGTATTTT
D gene: TRBD1; V gene: TRBV7-2; J gene: TRBJ1-6; clone size: few; CDR3 protein: CASSTRQGIDSPLHF; CDR3 DNA: TGTGCCAGCAGCACCAGACAGGGGATTGATTCACCCCTCCACTTT
D gene: NA; V gene: TRBV20-1; J gene: TRBJ2-4; clone size: NA; CDR3 protein: CSATGGGENIQYF; CDR3 DNA: TGCAGTGCTACCGGGGGAGGCGAAAACATTCAGTACTTC
D gene: NA; V gene: TRBV12-3/TRBV12-4; J gene: TRBJ2-3; clone size: few; CDR3 protein: CASRETDTQYF; CDR3 DNA: TGTGCCAGCAGGGAAACAGATACGCAGTATTTT
D gene: TRBD1; V gene: TRBV2; J gene: TRBJ2-2; clone size: few; CDR3 protein: CASSEEQGALAGELFF; CDR3 DNA: TGTGCCAGCAGTGAAGAACAGGGGGCTCTTGCCGGGGAGCTGTTTTTT
D gene: TRBD1; V gene: TRBV20-1; J gene: TRBJ2-1; clone size: NA; CDR3 protein: CSARDLTGASSYNEQFF; CDR3 DNA: TGCAGTGCTAGAGACCTTACAGGGGCCAGCTCCTACAATGAGCAGTTCTTC
D gene: NA; V gene: TRBV5-1; J gene: TRBJ2-7; clone size: few; CDR3 protein: CASSLDRIYEQYF; CDR3 DNA: TGCGCCAGCAGCTTGGACAGGATCTACGAGCAGTACTTC
D gene: NA; V gene: TRBV24-1; J gene: TRBJ2-2; clone size: few; CDR3 protein: CATSDLRRQGLNTGELFF; CDR3 DNA: TGTGCCACCAGTGATTTAAGGAGGCAGGGCCTGAACACCGGGGAGCTGTTTTTT
D gene: NA; V gene: TRBV27; J gene: TRBJ2-7; clone size: many; CDR3 protein: CASSLGGIPYYEQYF; CDR3 DNA: TGTGCCAGCAGCTTAGGCGGGATTCCATACTACGAGCAGTACTTC
D gene: NA; V gene: TRBV5-1; J gene: TRBJ1-6; clone size: NA; CDR3 protein: CASSLAGSSNLHF; CDR3 DNA: TGCGCCAGCAGCTTGGCCGGGAGTAGCAACCTCCACTTT
D gene: TRBD2; V gene: TRBV11-2; J gene: TRBJ2-7; clone size: NA; CDR3 protein: CASSLSWGGGWYEQYF; CDR3 DNA: TGTGCCAGCAGCTTAAGCTGGGGCGGGGGGTGGTACGAGCAGTACTTC
D gene: TRBD1; V gene: TRBV7-2; J gene: TRBJ2-1; clone size: NA; CDR3 protein: CASRRQGANYNEQFF; CDR3 DNA: TGTGCCAGCAGGAGACAGGGGGCCAACTACAATGAGCAGTTCTTC
D gene: TRBD1; V gene: TRBV29-1; J gene: TRBJ2-7; clone size: NA; CDR3 protein: CSVEDFHRGTGAYEQYF; CDR3 DNA: TGCAGCGTTGAAGATTTCCACCGAGGGACAGGAGCCTACGAGCAGTACTTC
D gene: TRBD1; V gene: TRBV5-4; J gene: TRBJ2-7; clone size: few; CDR3 protein: CASSRGGQGWTYEQYF; CDR3 DNA: TGTGCCAGCAGCAGAGGGGGACAGGGGTGGACCTACGAGCAGTACTTC
D gene: TRBD2; V gene: TRBV2; J gene: TRBJ2-4; clone size: NA; CDR3 protein: CASSDRGGLDIQYF; CDR3 DNA: TGTGCCAGCAGTGATCGCGGGGGGCTGGACATTCAGTACTTC
D gene: NA; V gene: TRBV9; J gene: TRBJ1-2; clone size: few; CDR3 protein: CASRGDHSYGYTF; CDR3 DNA: TGTGCCAGCAGGGGGGATCATAGCTATGGCTACACCTTC
D gene: NA; V gene: TRBV7-9; J gene: TRBJ1-6; clone size: NA; CDR3 protein: CASSPEGSSPLHF; CDR3 DNA: TGTGCCAGCAGCCCAGAGGGGAGTTCACCCCTCCACTTT
D gene: NA; V gene: TRBV7-2; J gene: TRBJ1-2; clone size: few; CDR3 protein: CASSHDTSRIHGYTF; CDR3 DNA: TGTGCCAGCAGCCACGATACCTCCAGGATCCATGGCTACACCTTC
D gene: TRBD1; V gene: TRBV20-1; J gene: TRBJ1-5; clone size: NA; CDR3 protein: CSARDPRTGNQPQHF; CDR3 DNA: TGCAGTGCTAGAGATCCCCGGACAGGGAATCAGCCCCAGCATTTT
D gene: TRBD1; V gene: TRBV5-1; J gene: TRBJ1-2; clone size: few; CDR3 protein: CASSRTGRDGYTF; CDR3 DNA: TGCGCCAGCAGCCGGACAGGGCGAGATGGCTACACCTTC
D gene: NA; V gene: TRBV29-1; J gene: TRBJ1-3; clone size: NA; CDR3 protein: CSAIDSYYSGNTIYF; CDR3 DNA: TGCAGCGCGATCGACAGCTACTACTCTGGAAACACCATATATTTT
D gene: TRBD1; V gene: TRBV5-1; J gene: TRBJ1-5; clone size: NA; CDR3 protein: CASSFEGASEQPQHF; CDR3 DNA: TGCGCCAGCAGCTTTGAGGGGGCATCGGAACAGCCCCAGCATTTT
D gene: TRBD2; V gene: TRBV7-8; J gene: TRBJ2-5; clone size: NA; CDR3 protein: CASSFQAWARGIETQYF; CDR3 DNA: TGTGCCAGCAGTTTTCAAGCATGGGCGCGGGGGATAGAGACCCAGTACTTC
D gene: NA; V gene: TRBV12-3/TRBV12-4; J gene: TRBJ2-1; clone size: few; CDR3 protein: CASSSTDFTYNEQFF; CDR3 DNA: TGTGCCAGCAGTTCAACGGATTTTACCTACAATGAGCAGTTCTTC
D gene: TRBD1; V gene: TRBV27; J gene: TRBJ2-1; clone size: NA; CDR3 protein: CASSIRTGGTSPEQFF; CDR3 DNA: TGTGCCAGCAGTATCCGGACAGGGGGAACGTCACCTGAGCAGTTCTTC
D gene: NA; V gene: TRBV24-1; J gene: TRBJ2-5; clone size: once; CDR3 protein: CATSDLANQETQYF; CDR3 DNA: TGTGCCACCAGTGATCTAGCGAATCAAGAGACCCAGTACTTC
D gene: NA; V gene: TRBV6-1; J gene: TRBJ2-7; clone size: few; CDR3 protein: CASSEASGSSYEQYF; CDR3 DNA: TGTGCCAGCAGTGAAGCGTCGGGCAGCTCCTACGAGCAGTACTTC
D gene: NA; V gene: TRBV9; J gene: TRBJ2-7; clone size: NA; CDR3 protein: CASSVAPLDEQYF; CDR3 DNA: TGTGCCAGCAGCGTAGCTCCATTGGACGAGCAGTACTTC
D gene: TRBD1; V gene: TRBV5-1; J gene: TRBJ2-7; clone size: NA; CDR3 protein: CASSALQGNYEQYF; CDR3 DNA: TGCGCCAGCAGCGCGCTACAGGGGAACTACGAGCAGTACTTC
D gene: NA; V gene: TRBV7-9; J gene: TRBJ2-1; clone size: NA; CDR3 protein: CASSKGTPVSYNEQFF; CDR3 DNA: TGTGCCAGCAGCAAAGGGACACCCGTCTCCTACAATGAGCAGTTCTTC
D gene: NA; V gene: TRBV15; J gene: TRBJ2-1; clone size: NA; CDR3 protein: CATSRRPGGHSYNEQFF; CDR3 DNA: TGTGCCACCAGCAGAAGGCCGGGGGGACACTCCTACAATGAGCAGTTCTTC
D gene: NA; V gene: TRBV7-9; J gene: TRBJ2-4; clone size: NA; CDR3 protein: CASSLRDTGDIQYF; CDR3 DNA: TGTGCCAGCAGCTTACGGGACACCGGGGACATTCAGTACTTC
D gene: NA; V gene: TRBV14; J gene: TRBJ2-5; clone size: many; CDR3 protein: CASSQEETQYF; CDR3 DNA: TGTGCCAGCAGCCAAGAAGAGACCCAGTACTTC
D gene: TRBD1; V gene: TRBV7-9; J gene: TRBJ2-7; clone size: few; CDR3 protein: CASSLASRHAPGQYEQYF; CDR3 DNA: TGTGCCAGCAGCTTAGCGTCCCGCCACGCCCCGGGACAGTACGAGCAGTACTTC
D gene: NA; V gene: TRBV12-3/TRBV12-4; J gene: TRBJ1-1; clone size: few; CDR3 protein: CASSLFPLNTEAFF; CDR3 DNA: TGTGCCAGCAGTTTATTCCCGTTGAACACTGAAGCTTTCTTT
D gene: NA; V gene: TRBV7-2; J gene: TRBJ1-1; clone size: NA; CDR3 protein: CASSLRGNPNTEAFF; CDR3 DNA: TGTGCCAGCAGCTTACGGGGTAACCCGAACACTGAAGCTTTCTTT
D gene: TRBD1; V gene: TRBV5-1; J gene: TRBJ1-5; clone size: few; CDR3 protein: CASSLRGGDQPQHF; CDR3 DNA: TGCGCCAGCAGCTTGAGAGGGGGCGATCAGCCCCAGCATTTT
D gene: TRBD2; V gene: TRBV6-2/TRBV6-3; J gene: TRBJ2-7; clone size: few; CDR3 protein: CASSLGLSGLAGEQYF; CDR3 DNA: TGTGCCAGCAGTTTGGGCCTCTCCGGACTAGCAGGCGAGCAGTACTTC
D gene: NA; V gene: TRBV7-9; J gene: TRBJ1-2; clone size: few; CDR3 protein: CASSRDGVRGRNYGYTF; CDR3 DNA: TGTGCCAGCAGCCGAGATGGCGTCAGAGGGAGGAACTATGGCTACACCTTC
D gene: NA; V gene: TRBV5-6; J gene: TRBJ2-1; clone size: NA; CDR3 protein: CASSSTVNEQFF; CDR3 DNA: TGTGCCAGCAGCTCGACAGTGAATGAGCAGTTCTTC
D gene: NA; V gene: TRBV5-1; J gene: TRBJ2-5; clone size: once; CDR3 protein: CASSFGVGETQYF; CDR3 DNA: TGCGCCAGCAGCTTCGGGGTAGGAGAGACCCAGTACTTC
D gene: TRBD2; V gene: TRBV7-9; J gene: TRBJ2-5; clone size: few; CDR3 protein: CASSLRRAGGLQETQYF; CDR3 DNA: TGTGCCAGCAGCTTGCGGCGAGCGGGGGGTCTCCAAGAGACCCAGTACTTC
D gene: TRBD1; V gene: TRBV27; J gene: TRBJ2-1; clone size: NA; CDR3 protein: CASSRMGQSRSYNEQFF; CDR3 DNA: TGTGCCAGCAGCCGCATGGGACAGTCACGCTCCTACAATGAGCAGTTCTTC